This T cell receptor beta chain appears in the sequencing data of a study of cytomegalovirus exposure and HLA in healthy donors. Looking at the study overall: Later, an analysis reported that the 110 or so validation repertoires had used the same platform as the approximately 600 first-cohort repertoires.

The study, taken as a whole, reports: In vitro assays verified that a few CMV-associated chains recognized CMV antigens specifically. First-cohort TCR clusters were later found to tend to co-occur in the 90 to 150 validation repertoires. Diagnosis of cytomegalovirus status made by the classifier reportedly showed high specificity and sensitivity.

Germline V CDR1 and CDR2: MNHEY, SMNVEV (reference sequence). Trimming removed 6 bases from V and 2 bases from J, with 17 bases in between. The CDR3 length is 15 residues. The table came from immunoSEQ multiplex PCR; TCRdb's copy has only in-frame clones and leaves some out. The sample records about 200,000 clones, roughly 84% being singletons. For this clone: The antigen remains undetermined.

The clonotype originates from a woman aged 18-29 years in good health and CMV-seropositive. The sample was PBMCs. The chain has TRBV27 and TRBJ2-7; D is undetermined. CDR3 protein: CASSASSPRTYEQYF. In DNA form, the CDR3 reads TGTGCCAGCAGCGCTTCCTCACCGCGTACCTACGAGCAGTACTTC.